Following are 19 T cell receptor beta chains from one sample sequenced in a study of cytomegalovirus exposure and HLA in healthy donors. This PCR relied on a set of 60 Vbeta primers and 13 Jbeta primers. Method: immunoSEQ multiplex PCR; TCRdb's copy keeps in-frame clones and lacks some. The sample consists of fewer than 50,000 clones, roughly 60% of them appearing once. The sequencing sample was made of PBMCs. These receptors came from a man aged 55 to 69 in good health and CMV-seropositive.

This rearrangement joins TRBV29-1 to TRBJ1-1, with TRBD1 identical over 7 bases. The germline gives CDR1 SQVTM, CDR2 ANQGSEA. The CDR3 contains 14 residues. The V segment lost 7 bases and the J segment 2 bases; nucleotides outside the gene matches: 10. The CDR3 DNA reads TGCAGCGGTCAGGGGGGCGTCTACAACACTGAAGCTTTCTTT. Translated: CSGQGGVYNTEAFF.

This clone was found once. The chain is built from TRBV14 and TRBJ2-1, with TRBD2 matching over 7 bases. This CDR3 has 17 residues. Germline V gives CDR1 SGHDN, CDR2 FVKESK. V lost 3 bases, J lost 6 bases, and 14 bases stayed unmatched. CDR3 in DNA: TGTGCCAGCAGCCATAGATTTAGGTCTAGCGGCCTCAATGAGCAGTTCTTC. Translation gives CASSHRFRSSGLNEQFF. The variable domain in full, completed from reference TRBV14 and TRBJ2-1, reads EAGVTQFPSHSVIEKGQTVTLRCDPISGHDNLYWYRRVMGKEIKFLLHFVKESKQDESGMPNNRFLAERTGGTYSTLKVQPAELEDSGVYFCASSHRFRSSGLNEQFFGPGTRLTVL.

The genes are TRBV7-2 and TRBJ2-7; a possible D gene is TRBD1 (5 bases). The CDR3 has 13 residues. Trimming stripped 5 bases from V and 5 bases from J, with 13 bases between. Germline lookup yields CDR1 SGHTA and CDR2 FQGNSA. CDR3 in amino acids: CASSATRRDEQYF. CDR3 nucleotides: TGTGCCAGCAGCGCTACCCGCAGGGACGAGCAGTACTTC.

This rearrangement joins TRBV4-1 to TRBJ1-6; the D gene is possibly TRBD1 (5 bases). The germline CDR1 and CDR2 sequences are MGHRA and YSYEKL. This CDR3 contains 17 residues. The V end lost 4 bases, the J end lost 7 bases, and 20 bases lay between the germline ends. The CDR3 reads CASSLRQPGLRNSPLHF. The CDR3, as DNA: TGCGCCAGCAGCCTAAGACAGCCGGGTCTGCGCAATTCACCCCTCCACTTT.

This clone was seen only a few times. The chain recombines TRBV19 with TRBJ2-7, with D unclear. CDR3 size: 13 residues. CDR1 is LNHDA, CDR2 SQIVND, per germline (reference sequence). The V and J ends lost 5 bases and 4 bases respectively, with 12 bases between them. The chain's CDR3 is CASSAGLKYEQYF. Written as DNA, the CDR3 is TGTGCCAGTAGTGCCGGGTTAAAATACGAGCAGTACTTC.

A few counts support this clone. The gene calls are TRBV28 and TRBJ2-1; 8 bases align to TRBD1. The CDR3 consists of 15 residues. V was clipped by 6 bases and J by 7 bases; unmatched bases: 11. Germline V CDR1 and CDR2: MDHEN, SYDVKM. The CDR3 here is CASRNPGGGYNEQFF. The CDR3 DNA is TGTGCCAGCAGAAACCCAGGGGGCGGATATAATGAGCAGTTCTTC.

This chain connects TRBV28 to TRBJ1-5, with D unclear. The ends were cut back, 5 bases at V and 9 bases at J, with 11 bases in the middle. Germline V gene lookup returns CDR1 MDHEN and CDR2 SYDVKM. This CDR3 region has 12 residues. The CDR3 DNA reads TGTGCCAGCAGTCAGAGGGTAGGGCCCCAGCATTTT. It yields the protein CASSQRVGPQHF.

This chain joins TRBV10-3 and TRBJ2-1; 7 nucleotides match TRBD1. Per the germline V gene, CDR1 is ENHRY and CDR2 is SYGVKD. J gave up 5 bases and V 10 bases, and 5 bases lay outside the gene matches. This CDR3 comprises 12 residues. The CDR3 protein is CATRTGDNEQFF. CDR3 coding DNA: TGTGCCACCAGGACAGGAGACAATGAGCAGTTCTTC.

The chain employs TRBV5-4 and TRBJ2-5; 11 bases agree with TRBD2. Per the germline V gene, CDR1 is SGHNT and CDR2 is YYREEE (reference sequence). The CDR3 is 17 amino acids. Trimming cost V 4 bases and J 5 bases; bases outside gene matches: 13. CDR3 sequence: CASSPLAGEGGLETQYF. The CDR3 DNA reads as TGTGCCAGCAGCCCACTAGCGGGAGAAGGGGGCTTGGAGACCCAGTACTTC. The full variable domain, completed using reference TRBV5-4 and TRBJ2-5, is ETGVTQSPTHLIKTRGQQVTLRCSSQSGHNTVSWYQQALGQGPQFIFQYYREEENGRGNFPPRFSGLQFPNYSSELNVNALELDDSALYLCASSPLAGEGGLETQYFGPGTRLLVL.

This chain joins TRBV5-1 and TRBJ2-3; 10 positions agree with TRBD2. Unmatched junction bases numbered 3, after V lost 4 bases and J lost 1 base. Per the germline V gene, CDR1 is SGHRS and CDR2 is YFSETQ. The CDR3 runs 15 residues. The CDR3 sequence: CASSRLAGGTDTQYF. CDR3 DNA sequence: TGCGCCAGCAGCAGGCTAGCGGGAGGCACAGATACGCAGTATTTT.

The rearrangement uses TRBV7-9 and TRBJ1-2, with D hard to call. Trimming removed 8 bases from V and 2 bases from J, with 9 bases in between. Germline CDR1 reads SEHNR; CDR2 reads FQNEAQ (reference sequence). The CDR3 sequence is 12 residues long. Here the CDR3 DNA reads TGTGCCAGCCGGGCGGGGAACTATGGCTACACCTTC. Translating gives CASRAGNYGYTF.

The CDR3 sequence: CASREVRTGGTEAFF. CDR3 DNA: TGTGCCAGCAGGGAGGTCCGGACAGGAGGGACTGAAGCTTTCTTT. The chain links TRBV2 to TRBJ1-1, with TRBD1 matching 7 bases. The CDR3 extends over 15 amino acids. The germline gives CDR1 SNHLY, CDR2 FYNNEI. J was trimmed by 5 bases and V by 6 bases; bases with no gene match: 12.

In its sample, this clone was seen a few times. This chain uses TRBV9 with TRBJ1-4; D may be TRBD1 (6 bases). Germline V gives CDR1 SGDLS, CDR2 YYNGEE. With 1 base removed from V and 8 bases from J, the gap between germline ends came to 15 bases. The CDR3 consists of 15 residues. CDR3 DNA: TGTGCCAGCAGCGTATCTGGGGGCCAGGAAGAAAAACTGTTTTTT. Its protein product is CASSVSGGQEEKLFF.

V is TRBV19 and J is TRBJ1-5, with 9 positions matching TRBD1. J gave up 1 base and V 5 bases, and 9 bases lay outside the gene matches. The CDR3 spans 17 residues. Germline V CDR1 and CDR2: LNHDA, SQIVND (reference sequence). CDR3 in DNA: TGTGCCAGTAGTGGGGGACAGGGAGCGGGCAGCAATCAGCCCCAGCATTTT. This encodes CASSGGQGAGSNQPQHF.

This clone turned up a few times. The same CDR3 can be traced to other DNA sequences in this sample. The gene calls are TRBV7-6 and TRBJ2-3, with D maybe TRBD2 (6 bases). Germline CDR1 is SGHVS and CDR2 is FNYEAQ. Trimming left V 1 base short and J 8 bases short, with 19 bases between. There are 16 residues in the CDR3. CDR3: CASSLELPSARPTQYF. The CDR3 DNA sequence: TGTGCCAGCAGCTTAGAACTTCCTAGCGCGAGACCTACGCAGTATTTT. Variable domain in full (rest from reference TRBV7-6 and TRBJ2-3): GAGVSQSPRYKVTKRGQDVALRCDPISGHVSLYWYRQALGQGPEFLTYFNYEAQQDKSGLPNDRFSAERPEGSISTLTIQRTEQRDSAMYRCASSLELPSARPTQYFGPGTRLTVL.

This clone was seen just once. V is TRBV27 and J is TRBJ1-5; TRBD1 might be the D (6 bases). This CDR3 has 14 residues. Germline V gives CDR1 MNHEY, CDR2 SMNVEV (reference sequence). V was cut by 3 bases and J by 4 bases, with 10 bases left in between. The CDR3 region is CASSFQGTNQPQHF. For the CDR3, the DNA is TGTGCCAGCAGTTTCCAGGGGACGAATCAGCCCCAGCATTTT.

This rearrangement joins TRBV27 to TRBJ2-5, with 9 bases that match TRBD2. V dropped 4 bases and J dropped 5; count of bases not matched to a gene: 14. The CDR3 has 17 residues. The germline gives CDR1 MNHEY, CDR2 SMNVEV (reference sequence). CDR3 in DNA: TGTGCCAGCAGTTCCCCGGGTAGCGGGAGTTCCCGGGAGACCCAGTACTTC. It is translated as CASSSPGSGSSRETQYF.

The genes are TRBV6-1 and TRBJ1-5; a possible D gene is TRBD1 (6 bases). V was trimmed by 5 bases and J by 4 bases, leaving 9 bases between them. The CDR3 spans 13 residues. The germline V gene encodes CDR1 MNHNS and CDR2 SASEGT. CDR3 coding DNA: TGTGCCAGCAGTTTCGACAGGAATCAGCCCCAGCATTTT. Translating gives CASSFDRNQPQHF.

The CDR3 DNA sequence: TGTGCCAGCAGCTTAGAGGGAGGGATGAACGAGCAGTACTTC. Encoded protein: CASSLEGGMNEQYF. The chain couples TRBV7-9 to TRBJ2-7; 7 positions match TRBD2. Germline CDR1 and CDR2: SEHNR and FQNEAQ (reference sequence). V was clipped by 1 base and J by 5 bases; unmatched bases: 5. This CDR3 is 14 amino acids long.